Each of the 26 T cell receptor beta chains below was sequenced from the same sample in a study of OX40 agonist ivuxolimab in advanced cancers. Profiled with immunoSEQ multiplex PCR; TCRdb holds only in-frame clones, not every one. Counted here are more than 40,000 clones, around 77% occurring once; the ten biggest clones make up about 2.7%. Here the sequenced sample was CD4+ or CD8+ T cells sorted from blood, taken in a trial of the OX40 agonist ivuxolimab. The receptors come from an adult with an advanced solid tumor such as melanoma, head and neck, liver or kidney cancer.

The chain is built from TRBV4-1 and TRBJ1-2, with 9 nucleotides matching TRBD1. Germline CDR1 is MGHRA and CDR2 is YSYEKL. V dropped 2 bases and J dropped 8; count of bases not matched to a gene: 6. CDR3 length equals 14 residues. The CDR3 region has the DNA TGCGCCAGCAGCCAACGGGACAGGGAAGGGGGCTACACCTTC. Translated, it gives CASSQRDREGGYTF.

The V call is TRBV5-6, the J call TRBJ2-2; D call uncertain. V was shortened by 0 bases and J by 7 bases, with 7 bases between the two germline ends. The length of the CDR3 is 13 residues. Germline V lookup: CDR1 SGHDT, CDR2 YYEEEE. Here the CDR3 reads CASSLVPNGELFF. CDR3 bases: TGTGCCAGCAGCTTGGTCCCAAACGGGGAGCTGTTTTTT. Full variable domain (rest looked up from reference TRBV5-6 and TRBJ2-2): DAGVTQSPTHLIKTRGQQVTLRCSPKSGHDTVSWYQQALGQGPQFIFQYYEEEERQRGNFPDRFSGHQFPNYSSELNVNALLLGDSALYLCASSLVPNGELFFGEGSRLTVL.

J is TRBJ1-1 and V is TRBV6-5; the D is unclear. The CDR3 runs 13 residues. The germline V and J ends were trimmed by 2 bases and 8 bases, with 12 bases remaining between them. CDR1 is MNHEY, CDR2 SVGAGI, per germline. CDR3: CASSYVAAPEAFF. The CDR3 nucleotides are TGTGCCAGCAGTTACGTGGCAGCTCCCGAAGCTTTCTTT.

The chain carries TRBV11-2 and TRBJ2-7; D is undetermined. V was trimmed by 1 base and J by 5 bases, leaving 9 bases between them. This CDR3 has 13 residues. Germline-derived CDR1 and CDR2 are SGHAT and FQNNGV. The CDR3 sequence: CASSLVRDNEQYF. CDR3 DNA sequence: TGTGCCAGCAGCTTAGTAAGGGATAACGAGCAGTACTTC.

J is TRBJ1-5 and V is TRBV7-6, with D perhaps TRBD1 (5 bases). Germline V gene lookup returns CDR1 SGHVS and CDR2 FNYEAQ. Trimming took 6 bases from V and 8 from J, leaving 14 bases between them. The CDR3 has 13 residues. The CDR3 here is CASSRQYFEPQHF. The DNA of the CDR3 is TGTGCCAGCAGTAGACAGTATTTCGAGCCCCAGCATTTT.

The rearrangement links TRBV18 to TRBJ1-1, with D perhaps matching TRBD1 (6 bases). Germline V gene sequence: CDR1 KGHSH, CDR2 LQKENI. V dropped 1 base and J dropped 2 bases, with 17 bases sitting between them. The CDR3 runs to 17 residues. CDR3 sequence (DNA): TGTGCCAGCTCACCACTAACAGGGACTGGGAGAAACACTGAAGCTTTCTTT. Translation: CASSPLTGTGRNTEAFF.

The CDR3 reads CASSLGRGLYGYTF. CDR3 sequence (DNA): TGTGCCAGCAGCTTAGGGAGGGGGTTGTATGGCTACACCTTC. The chain employs TRBV7-6 and TRBJ1-2; D is possibly TRBD1 (6 bases). This CDR3 has 14 amino acids. Germline values: CDR1 SGHVS, CDR2 FNYEAQ. V lost 1 base and J lost 5, with 11 bases in between. Based on the CDR3 plus reference TRBV7-6 and TRBJ1-2, the full variable domain is GAGVSQSPRYKVTKRGQDVALRCDPISGHVSLYWYRQALGQGPEFLTYFNYEAQQDKSGLPNDRFSAERPEGSISTLTIQRTEQRDSAMYRCASSLGRGLYGYTFGSGTRLTVV.

The V call is TRBV5-1, the J call TRBJ1-1; 8 nucleotides match TRBD1. The V and J ends lost 4 bases and 4 bases, in that order; junction bases with no gene match: 9. The germline gives CDR1 SGHRS, CDR2 YFSETQ. This CDR3 spans 15 amino acids. The chain's CDR3 is CASSGTTGVGTEAFF. The CDR3 DNA is TGCGCCAGCAGCGGGACGACAGGGGTGGGCACTGAAGCTTTCTTT.

The V gene is TRBV4-2, the J gene TRBJ2-7; D might be TRBD2 (5 bases). This CDR3 spans 14 amino acids. Germline CDR1 is LGHNA and CDR2 is YNFKEQ. V was trimmed by 0 bases and J by 3 bases, leaving 9 bases between them. The CDR3 is CASSQDRDFYEQYF. The CDR3 DNA sequence: TGTGCCAGCAGCCAAGATCGGGATTTCTACGAGCAGTACTTC.

The V and J genes are TRBV7-2 and TRBJ1-2; TRBD1 is a possible D gene (5 bases). CDR3 length: 15 amino acids. CDR1 is SGHTA, CDR2 FQGNSA, per germline. Trimming stripped 5 bases from V and 2 bases from J, with 15 bases between. Here the CDR3 DNA reads TGTGCCAGCAGCAATAGCGGGGGAAAGAACTATGGCTACACCTTC. Translation gives CASSNSGGKNYGYTF. Filled out from reference TRBV7-2 and TRBJ1-2, the complete variable domain reads GAGVSQSPSNKVTEKGKDVELRCDPISGHTALYWYRQSLGQGLEFLIYFQGNSAPDKSGLPSDRFSAERTGGSVSTLTIQRTQQEDSAVYLCASSNSGGKNYGYTFGSGTRLTVV.

This clone is medium-sized in the sample. The genes are TRBV2 and TRBJ1-1, with a weak D call TRBD1 (5 bases). Trimming pared 4 bases from V and 3 bases from J, leaving 12 bases between. The CDR3 totals 14 residues. Germline V gives CDR1 SNHLY, CDR2 FYNNEI. The DNA of the CDR3 is TGTGCCAGCAGTGGAAGTTCAGGGTACACTGAAGCTTTCTTT. This translates into CASSGSSGYTEAFF.

This clone was detected many times. V is TRBV4-1 and J is TRBJ2-4; possibly TRBD1 or TRBD2 for D (5 bases each). Trimming removed 1 base at V and 10 bases at J, with 14 bases between. The V gene's germline CDR1 is MGHRA and CDR2 YSYEKL. CDR3 length: 14 amino acids. The CDR3 nucleotides read TGCGCCAGCAGCCAAGTTGGAACTAGGGGTATTCAGTACTTC. This encodes CASSQVGTRGIQYF.

On this clone itself: At the DNA level, this CDR3 is encoded by other sequences in the same sample as well. The chain employs TRBV18 and TRBJ1-1; D uncertain. Trimming shortened V by 6 bases and J by 3 bases, and 11 bases separated the two germline ends. Looked up from germline, CDR1 is KGHSH and CDR2 is LQKENI. The CDR3 loop spans 13 amino acids. This CDR3 reads CASSPALYTEAFF. The CDR3 DNA follows: TGTGCCAGCTCTCCAGCTCTTTACACTGAAGCTTTCTTT.

The rearrangement uses TRBV5-1 and TRBJ1-2; a possible D gene is TRBD1 (6 bases). Trimming took off 5 bases at V and 4 bases at J, with 18 bases between the two ends. The CDR3 extends over 15 amino acids. Germline V CDR1 and CDR2: SGHRS, YFSETQ. CDR3 sequence: CASRQALQGPYGYTF. CDR3 nucleotide sequence: TGCGCCAGCAGACAAGCCCTCCAGGGGCCCTATGGCTACACCTTC. Full variable domain (remainder filled in from reference TRBV5-1 and TRBJ1-2): KAGVTQTPRYLIKTRGQQVTLSCSPISGHRSVSWYQQTPGQGLQFLFEYFSETQRNKGNFPGRFSGRQFSNSRSEMNVSTLELGDSALYLCASRQALQGPYGYTFGSGTRLTVV.

The chain couples TRBV6-6 to TRBJ1-1; D is ambiguous. The V end lost 2 bases, the J end lost 10 bases, and 11 bases lay between the germline ends. Germline loops: CDR1 MNHNY, CDR2 SVGAGI (reference sequence). The CDR3 covers 12 residues. CDR3 loop: CASSYPGSVAFF. CDR3 DNA sequence: TGTGCCAGCAGTTACCCGGGATCCGTAGCTTTCTTT.

The genes are TRBV27 and TRBJ2-7; D might be TRBD1 or TRBD2, each matching 5 bases. V gave up 6 bases and J gave up 1 base, with 10 bases separating them. This CDR3 spans 13 amino acids. Germline CDR1 reads MNHEY; CDR2 reads SMNVEV (reference sequence). Written as DNA, the CDR3 is TGTGCCAGCAGGGGGGACGGGTCCTACGAGCAGTACTTC. Translation gives CASRGDGSYEQYF.

The chain recombines TRBV6-5 with TRBJ2-2; 7 nucleotides align to TRBD1. V lost 6 bases and J lost 4; bases outside the gene matches: 8. CDR3 size: 15 residues. Germline-derived CDR1 and CDR2 are MNHEY and SVGAGI. The CDR3 here is CASSPRDRATGELFF. CDR3 coding DNA: TGTGCCAGCAGCCCCCGGGACAGAGCCACCGGGGAGCTGTTTTTT.

J is TRBJ2-3 and V is TRBV7-3; 15 bases are a match to TRBD2. Trimming took 2 bases from V and 0 from J; bases not matched to a gene: 3. Germline lookup yields CDR1 SGHTA and CDR2 FQGTGA. The CDR3 is 18 amino acids. CDR3 coding DNA: TGTGCCAGCAGCTTATGGGGGACTAGCGGGAGGAGCACAGATACGCAGTATTTT. Its translation: CASSLWGTSGRSTDTQYF.

The table lists this clone with a count of one. The V and J genes are TRBV11-2 and TRBJ2-7, with 7 bases matching TRBD1. Trimming at V came to 5 bases and at J to 10 bases, leaving 14 bases not matched to a gene. CDR3 length: 14 residues. Germline-derived CDR1 and CDR2 are SGHAT and FQNNGV. The CDR3 loop reads CASSQVSRQGKQYF. CDR3 DNA: TGTGCCAGCAGCCAAGTCAGCAGACAGGGCAAACAGTACTTC.

In its sample, this clone is medium-sized. The CDR3 reads CASSIQGSTGELFF. The CDR3, as DNA: TGTGCCAGTAGTATCCAGGGATCCACCGGGGAGCTGTTTTTT. The rearrangement uses TRBV19 and TRBJ2-2; D perhaps matches TRBD1 (5 bases). CDR1 and CDR2 (germline): LNHDA, SQIVND (reference sequence). The CDR3 spans 14 residues. Trimming shortened V by 3 bases and J by 4 bases, and 9 bases separated the two germline ends.

The rearrangement joins TRBV2 to TRBJ2-7, with 9 bases aligning to TRBD2. V trimming: 3 bases; J trimming: 3 bases; junction bases outside the gene matches: 6. The CDR3 is 15 residues long. Germline CDR1 and CDR2: SNHLY and FYNNEI. CDR3 coding DNA: TGTGCCAGCAGTGACGCGACTAGCGGTAACTACGAGCAGTACTTC. This encodes CASSDATSGNYEQYF.

With regard to this clone: Germline and junction disagree at one end, which may indicate a read error. The V gene is TRBV5-1, the J gene TRBJ1-4; D gene uncertain. Germline V CDR1 and CDR2: SGHRS, YFSETQ. This CDR3 is 14 amino acids long. The CDR3 reads CASRLDVTNEKLFF. The CDR3 DNA reads TGCGCCAGCAGGTTGGACGTAACTAATGAAAAACTGTTTTTT.

This clone was recorded a few times. J is TRBJ2-7 and V is TRBV5-1; D may correspond to TRBD1 or TRBD2 (6 bases each). This CDR3 is built from 15 residues. V was cut by 5 bases and J by 1 base, with 16 bases left in between. CDR1 SGHRS and CDR2 YFSETQ come from the germline V gene. The CDR3 is CASRPSSGASYEQYF. The CDR3, as DNA: TGCGCCAGCAGACCTTCTTCGGGGGCATCCTACGAGCAGTACTTC.

A word on this clone: The junction does not match germline at one end; this may be a read error. This chain uses TRBV6-1 with TRBJ1-2; D ambiguous. This CDR3 spans 15 amino acids. CDR1 MNHNS and CDR2 SASEGT come from the germline V gene. This CDR3 reads CASIEFRRFPYGYTF. DNA of the CDR3: TGTGCCAGCATTGAATTTCGACGCTTCCCCTATGGCTACACCTTC.

J is TRBJ2-6 and V is TRBV15, with D uncertain. The CDR3 is 15 residues long. Germline CDR1 reads LNHNV; CDR2 reads YYDKDF (reference sequence). Trimming took off 5 bases at V and 2 bases at J, with 10 bases between the two ends. CDR3 in amino acids: CATSSLSTGANVLTF. The DNA for the CDR3 is TGTGCCACCAGCTCCCTATCCACTGGGGCCAACGTCCTGACTTTC. Combining the CDR3 with reference TRBV15 and TRBJ2-6 gives the whole variable domain DAMVIQNPRYQVTQFGKPVTLSCSQTLNHNVMYWYQQKSSQAPKLLFHYYDKDFNNEADTPDNFQSRRPNTSFCFLDIRSPGLGDTAMYLCATSSLSTGANVLTFGAGSRLTVL.

V and J are TRBV28 and TRBJ1-1; no clear D gene. Germline CDR1 reads MDHEN; CDR2 reads SYDVKM. Between the trimmed V and J ends, which lost 9 bases and 10 bases, there was a span of 15 bases. The CDR3 extends over 11 amino acids. The CDR3 here is CASGMSLTAFF. CDR3 coding DNA: TGTGCCAGTGGGATGAGCTTGACAGCTTTCTTT.